What follows are 32 T cell receptor beta chains derived from one specimen sequenced in a study of T cell responses to AZD1222 COVID-19 vaccine. Sequencing was performed with immunoSEQ multiplex PCR; in TCRdb, only in-frame clones are kept and a portion is missing. The repertoire holds some 150,000 clones, with approximately 85% as singletons. This sample comprised peripheral blood, obtained on day 0 of AZD1222 vaccination. These receptors were collected from an adult in good health.

Only one count was recorded for this clone. The genes are TRBV28 and TRBJ1-2; TRBD1 matches at 10 bases. CDR1 is MDHEN, CDR2 SYDVKM, per germline. The CDR3 has 13 residues. The V gene end was trimmed by 3 bases and the J gene end by 8 bases; junction bases not matched to a gene: 3. The CDR3 region has the DNA TGTGCCAGCAGTTTGGGGGACAGGGGAGGCTACACCTTC. Its protein is CASSLGDRGGYTF.

The chain employs TRBV5-1 and TRBJ2-1, with 10 bases aligning to TRBD1. The V gene's germline CDR1 is SGHRS and CDR2 YFSETQ. V lost 3 bases to trimming and J lost 8 bases; unmatched junction nucleotides: 2. This CDR3 has 13 residues. CDR3 amino acids: CASSSGQGDEQFF. The CDR3 DNA reads TGCGCCAGCAGCTCTGGACAGGGGGATGAGCAGTTCTTC.

The rearrangement links TRBV5-4 to TRBJ2-1, with 7 bases matching TRBD2. V trimming: 5 bases; J trimming: 9 bases; junction bases outside the gene matches: 20. CDR1 and CDR2 from the germline V gene are SGHNT and YYREEE (reference sequence). CDR3 length: 17 amino acids. Here the CDR3 DNA reads TGTGCCAGCAGTGACTTGGCGGGAGCCCCGGGGCGCGGTGAGCAGTTCTTC. Protein sequence: CASSDLAGAPGRGEQFF.

This clone was recorded once. The chain recombines TRBV10-3 with TRBJ1-2; D perhaps matches TRBD1 (5 bases). The CDR3 is made up of 14 amino acids. The germline CDR1 and CDR2 sequences are ENHRY and SYGVKD. V was shortened by 7 bases and J by 5 bases, with 17 bases between the two germline ends. CDR3 loop: CAITQGGGFYGYTF. For the CDR3, the DNA is TGTGCCATCACTCAGGGTGGGGGTTTTTATGGCTACACCTTC.

This chain joins TRBV28 and TRBJ1-5, with 7 bases identical to TRBD1. The V and J ends lost 7 bases and 1 base, in that order; junction bases with no gene match: 7. From germline, CDR1 is MDHEN and CDR2 SYDVKM. This CDR3 spans 15 amino acids. The CDR3 protein is CASTIHRGSNQPQHF. CDR3 bases: TGTGCCAGCACAATCCACAGGGGAAGCAATCAGCCCCAGCATTTT.

J is TRBJ2-3 and V is TRBV5-8; D is unresolved. V was clipped by 4 bases and J by 0 bases, with 6 bases between them. Germline CDR1 and CDR2: SGHTS and YDEGEE. The CDR3 totals 13 residues. The CDR3 bases are TGTGCCAGCAGCGGTGGGAGCACAGATACGCAGTATTTT. Protein sequence: CASSGGSTDTQYF.

Turning to this clone: The sample carries other DNA sequences with the same CDR3. J is TRBJ1-4 and V is TRBV5-1, with 8 positions matching TRBD1. From germline, CDR1 is SGHRS and CDR2 YFSETQ. The V and J ends lost 2 bases and 5 bases, in that order; junction bases with no gene match: 2. There are 14 residues in the CDR3. CDR3 in DNA: TGCGCCAGCAGCTTACAGGGGGAGAATGAAAAACTGTTTTTT. Its translation: CASSLQGENEKLFF.

The V gene is TRBV6-6, the J gene TRBJ2-7, with TRBD1 matching over 10 bases. Germline CDR1 reads MNHNY; CDR2 reads SVGAGI (reference sequence). V shed 5 bases and J 1 base; nucleotides not matched to a gene: 8. The CDR3 totals 16 residues. CDR3 DNA sequence: TGTGCCAGCAGTCAGGGACAGGGGATCGAATCCTACGAGCAGTACTTC. Encoded protein: CASSQGQGIESYEQYF.

In its sample, this clone was seen a few times. The V and J genes are TRBV19 and TRBJ1-2, with D unresolved. CDR1 and CDR2 (germline): LNHDA, SQIVND (reference sequence). Deletions cut 9 bases from V and 3 bases from J, with 20 bases between. This CDR3 spans 15 amino acids. The CDR3 reads CASAVSVVEHYGYTF. Written as DNA, the CDR3 is TGTGCCAGCGCCGTGTCTGTTGTCGAGCACTATGGCTACACCTTC.

The chain links TRBV30 to TRBJ2-1; D call uncertain. Germline CDR1 is GTSNPN and CDR2 is SVGIG (reference sequence). V lost 1 base to trimming and J lost 3 bases, with 10 bases between them. The CDR3 runs 14 residues. The CDR3 protein is CAWSASRLYNEQFF. The CDR3 DNA sequence: TGTGCCTGGAGTGCCTCCCGACTCTACAATGAGCAGTTCTTC.

This chain joins TRBV11-3 and TRBJ2-5, with TRBD2 matching over 7 bases. This CDR3 is 15 amino acids long. V lost 5 bases and J lost 3; bases outside the gene matches: 9. Germline-derived CDR1 and CDR2 are SGHNT and YENEEA. The CDR3 DNA reads TGTGCCAGCAGCCATCCGATCGGGACTAAAGAGACCCAGTACTTC. Amino acids: CASSHPIGTKETQYF.

The genes are TRBV4-1 and TRBJ2-7; 11 bases match TRBD2. This CDR3 comprises 15 residues. Unmatched junction bases numbered 3, after V lost 4 bases and J lost 1 base. CDR1 is MGHRA and CDR2 is YSYEKL in the germline V gene. The CDR3 coding sequence is TGCGCCAGCAGCCTAACTAGCGGGGGTTCCTACGAGCAGTACTTC. Protein product: CASSLTSGGSYEQYF.

Here the CDR3 reads CASSTLRRLFF. As DNA, the CDR3 is TGTGCCAGCAGTACACTTCGTAGGCTGTTTTTT. V usage is TRBV6-2 or TRBV6-3 and J usage is TRBJ2-2, with unresolved D. Germline assignment: CDR1 MNHEY and CDR2 SVGEGT. Deletions cut 5 bases from V and 13 bases from J, with 11 bases between. The CDR3 covers 11 residues.

The gene calls are TRBV28 and TRBJ1-6; 11 nucleotides line up with TRBD1. This CDR3 contains 14 residues. Germline V lookup: CDR1 MDHEN, CDR2 SYDVKM. V gave up 4 bases and J gave up 9 bases; unmatched junction bases: 2. DNA for the CDR3: TGTGCCAGCAGTTCGGGACAGGGGGGTTCACCCCTCCACTTT. Its protein is CASSSGQGGSPLHF.

The rearrangement joins TRBV3-1 (or the pseudogene TRBV3-2) to TRBJ2-5; 10 bases align to TRBD2. The V gene's germline CDR1 is LGHDT and CDR2 YNNKEL (reference sequence). The CDR3 extends over 15 amino acids. J lost 2 bases, V lost 3 bases, and 3 bases had no gene match. CDR3 nucleotides: TGTGCCAGCAGCCAGACTAGCGGGTTTCAAGAGACCCAGTACTTC. Protein: CASSQTSGFQETQYF.

V usage is TRBV7-9 and J usage is TRBJ1-1; D gene ambiguous. This CDR3 contains 13 residues. V gave up 5 bases and J gave up 5 bases, with 12 bases separating them. Germline V gene data show CDR1 as SEHNR and CDR2 as FQNEAQ (reference sequence). The CDR3 sequence: CASSLGVWTEAFF. CDR3 nucleotide sequence: TGTGCCAGCAGCCTCGGGGTATGGACTGAAGCTTTCTTT.

This sequence joins TRBV6-4 and TRBJ2-3; weak D call: TRBD2 (7 bases). V was shortened by 4 bases and J by 6 bases, with 20 bases between the two germline ends. Germline CDR1 is MRHNA and CDR2 is SNTAGT. The CDR3 extends over 16 amino acids. The CDR3 nucleotides are TGTGCCAGCAGTGGCCCGGGAACGGGGGGCTCCGATACGCAGTATTTT. Protein: CASSGPGTGGSDTQYF.

This chain links TRBV6-5 with TRBJ1-5; D is ambiguous. The germline gives CDR1 MNHEY, CDR2 SVGAGI. The CDR3 is 13 residues long. The V and J ends lost 4 bases and 4 bases respectively, with 8 bases between them. The CDR3 is CASSSNKNQPQHF. In DNA, the CDR3 is TGTGCCAGCAGTTCCAACAAAAATCAGCCCCAGCATTTT.

The chain combines TRBV19 with TRBJ2-3, with a possible D match to TRBD2 (5 bases). V dropped 4 bases and J dropped 2 bases, with 16 bases sitting between them. This CDR3 spans 16 amino acids. CDR1 and CDR2 from the germline V gene are LNHDA and SQIVND (reference sequence). The CDR3 sequence is CASSKLEGPTTDTQYF. The CDR3 region has the DNA TGTGCCAGTAGTAAGTTAGAGGGCCCGACCACAGATACGCAGTATTTT.

The chain combines TRBV5-1 with TRBJ1-4; D is ambiguous. The V gene's germline CDR1 is SGHRS and CDR2 YFSETQ. Between the trimmed V and J ends, which lost 4 bases and 7 bases, there was a span of 17 bases. The CDR3 sequence is 15 residues long. As DNA, the CDR3 is TGCGCCAGCAGCCCTGAGTGGGGAATGGGTGAAAAACTGTTTTTT. This encodes CASSPEWGMGEKLFF.

V gene TRBV29-1 combines with J gene TRBJ1-4; D gene uncertain. The CDR3 is made up of 11 amino acids. The germline V gene encodes CDR1 SQVTM and CDR2 ANQGSEA. V gave up 4 bases and J gave up 10 bases, with 10 bases separating them. CDR3 amino acids: CSVAGGSKLFF. The DNA for the CDR3 is TGCAGCGTTGCGGGAGGCTCAAAACTGTTTTTT.

The rearrangement joins TRBV24-1 to TRBJ1-6, with D maybe TRBD1 (5 bases). Trimming took 4 bases from V and 3 from J, leaving 21 bases between them. The CDR3 contains 19 residues. The V gene's germline CDR1 is KGHDR and CDR2 SFDVKD. The CDR3 DNA follows: TGTGCCACCAGTGACCCCGGGACCTCGACCACTCACTATAATTCACCCCTCCACTTT. This gives the protein CATSDPGTSTTHYNSPLHF.

V gene TRBV19 combines with J gene TRBJ1-5; 7 bases line up with TRBD1. Trimming cost V 1 base and J 5 bases; bases outside gene matches: 14. Germline CDR1 reads LNHDA; CDR2 reads SQIVND (reference sequence). CDR3 length: 18 amino acids. The CDR3 loop is CASSIARGFDSIHQPQHF. The CDR3 DNA follows: TGTGCCAGTAGTATAGCCAGGGGGTTTGACTCAATCCATCAGCCCCAGCATTTT.

The chain recombines TRBV28 with TRBJ1-5; D gene uncertain. Germline assignment: CDR1 MDHEN and CDR2 SYDVKM. Trimming removed 3 bases at V and 3 bases at J, with 15 bases between. The CDR3 extends over 16 amino acids. The CDR3: CASSFQWRTLNQPQHF. The CDR3 nucleotides read TGTGCCAGCAGTTTCCAGTGGAGGACCCTCAATCAGCCCCAGCATTTT.

The rearrangement uses TRBV7-6 and TRBJ2-2; tentative D call: TRBD1 (6 bases). The germline CDR1 and CDR2 sequences are SGHVS and FNYEAQ. Trimming cost V 0 bases and J 6 bases, with 8 bases left between them. The CDR3 contains 14 residues. CDR3 coding DNA: TGTGCCAGCAGCTTAGCGGGGGCCTCCGGGGAGCTGTTTTTT. It encodes CASSLAGASGELFF.

J is TRBJ1-2 and V is TRBV6-5, with TRBD1 as a possible D gene (6 bases). CDR3 length: 15 amino acids. The germline gives CDR1 MNHEY, CDR2 SVGAGI. Trimming left V 2 bases short and J 4 bases short, with 14 bases between. For the CDR3, the DNA is TGTGCCAGCAGTTACGGGGGGGGCCCTGGCTATGGCTACACCTTC. Protein product: CASSYGGGPGYGYTF.

There are a few counts of this clone. The rearrangement joins TRBV10-3 to TRBJ2-7; 8 bases match TRBD1. Germline V gene data show CDR1 as ENHRY and CDR2 as SYGVKD. With V trimmed by 0 bases and J by 5 bases, 12 bases remained unmatched. The CDR3 totals 17 residues. The CDR3 spells CAISESSWTGNFHEQYF. CDR3 bases: TGTGCCATCAGTGAGTCATCCTGGACAGGGAACTTCCACGAGCAGTACTTC.

V usage is TRBV18 and J usage is TRBJ1-1; no definite D call. Germline V gene sequence: CDR1 KGHSH, CDR2 LQKENI. Trimming took off 0 bases at V and 1 base at J, with 6 bases between the two ends. The CDR3 runs to 14 residues. The CDR3 bases are TGTGCCAGCTCACCACCGTCAGCGAACACTGAAGCTTTCTTT. This encodes CASSPPSANTEAFF.

This chain links TRBV9 with TRBJ2-5; the D gene could be TRBD1 or TRBD2 (5 bases each). The V and J ends lost 2 bases and 5 bases respectively, with 7 bases between them. The length of the CDR3 is 12 residues. Germline CDR1 reads SGDLS; CDR2 reads YYNGEE. CDR3 sequence (DNA): TGTGCCAGCAGCGTGGGGGAGGAGACCCAGTACTTC. It codes for CASSVGEETQYF.

The V and J genes are TRBV10-3 and TRBJ2-5, with D possibly being TRBD1 (6 bases). Trimming pared 8 bases from V and 5 bases from J, leaving 18 bases between. Germline assignment: CDR1 ENHRY and CDR2 SYGVKD. This CDR3 comprises 14 residues. This CDR3 reads CAIGDGQPGETQYF. The DNA for the CDR3 is TGTGCCATCGGGGATGGACAGCCCGGGGAGACCCAGTACTTC.

This chain uses TRBV12-3 or TRBV12-4 with TRBJ2-5; D remains unclear. Trimming left V 5 bases short and J 5 bases short, with 9 bases between. The CDR3 extends over 12 amino acids. The CDR3 DNA reads TGTGCCAGCAGTCAAAACTGGGAGACCCAGTACTTC. Its translation is CASSQNWETQYF.

The chain employs TRBV4-1 and TRBJ1-5; TRBD1 is a possible D gene (5 bases). Trimming removed 1 base from V and 7 bases from J, with 17 bases in between. The germline V gene has CDR1 MGHRA and CDR2 YSYEKL. This CDR3 contains 16 residues. The CDR3 loop reads CASSQGGQGGSQPQHF. The CDR3 DNA reads as TGCGCCAGCAGCCAAGGAGGGCAGGGAGGCTCACAGCCCCAGCATTTT.